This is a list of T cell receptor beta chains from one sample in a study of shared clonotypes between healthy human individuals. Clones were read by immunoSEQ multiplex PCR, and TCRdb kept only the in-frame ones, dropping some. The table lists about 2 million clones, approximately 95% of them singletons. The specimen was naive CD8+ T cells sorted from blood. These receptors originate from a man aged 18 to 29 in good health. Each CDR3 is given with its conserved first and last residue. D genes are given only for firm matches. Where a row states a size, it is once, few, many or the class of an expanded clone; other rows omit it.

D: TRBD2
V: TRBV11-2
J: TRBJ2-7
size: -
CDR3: CASSPLTSAYTYEQYF
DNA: TGTGCCAGCAGTCCCCTTACTAGCGCATACACCTACGAGCAGTACTTC

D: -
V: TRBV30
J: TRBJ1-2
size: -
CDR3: CAWRAGNIGELLSNYGYTF
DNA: TGTGCCTGGAGGGCCGGCAACATAGGAGAGCTTCTTTCCAACTATGGCTACACCTTC

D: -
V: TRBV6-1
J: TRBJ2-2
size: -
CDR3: CASSETGPGELFF
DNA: TGTGCCAGCAGTGAAACAGGGCCCGGGGAGCTGTTTTTT

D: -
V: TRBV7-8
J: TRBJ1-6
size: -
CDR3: CASSPDSSNSPLHF
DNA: TGTGCCAGCAGTCCGGACAGCAGTAATTCACCCCTCCACTTT

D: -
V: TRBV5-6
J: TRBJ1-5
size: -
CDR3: CASSAEGRTQPQHF
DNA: TGTGCCAGCAGCGCGGAGGGTCGGACACAGCCCCAGCATTTT

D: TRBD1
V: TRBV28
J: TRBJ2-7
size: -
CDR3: CASTPTGGVIEQYF
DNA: TGTGCCAGCACCCCGACAGGGGGGGTGATTGAGCAGTACTTC

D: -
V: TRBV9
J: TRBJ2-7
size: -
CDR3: CASSAYPGGYEQYF
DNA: TGTGCCAGCAGCGCATACCCCGGGGGATACGAGCAGTACTTC

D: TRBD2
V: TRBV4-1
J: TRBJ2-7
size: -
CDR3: CASSRSEGTSGYEQYF
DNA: TGCGCCAGCAGCCGGTCGGAAGGGACTAGCGGATACGAGCAGTACTTC

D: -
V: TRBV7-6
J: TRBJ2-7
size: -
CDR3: CASSLEGRAPYEQYF
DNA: TGTGCCAGCAGCTTAGAGGGACGCGCGCCCTACGAGCAGTACTTC

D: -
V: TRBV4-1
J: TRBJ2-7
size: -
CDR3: CASSLTNGDYEQYF
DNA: TGCGCCAGTAGCCTGACAAACGGAGATTACGAGCAGTACTTC

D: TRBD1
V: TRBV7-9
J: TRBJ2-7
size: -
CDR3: CASSSNRDRAHYEQYF
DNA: TGTGCCAGCAGCTCAAACCGGGACAGGGCACACTACGAGCAGTACTTC

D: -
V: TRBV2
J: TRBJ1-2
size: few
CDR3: CASSEIPLGYTF
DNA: TGTGCCAGCAGTGAAATACCGCTGGGCTACACCTTC

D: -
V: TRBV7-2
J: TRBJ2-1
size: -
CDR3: CASSLAGGLLEQFF
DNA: TGTGCCAGCAGCTTAGCGGGGGGGCTGCTGGAGCAGTTCTTC

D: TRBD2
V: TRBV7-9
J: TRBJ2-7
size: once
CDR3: CASSSVAGDSEQYF
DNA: TGTGCCAGCAGCTCTGTAGCGGGAGATAGCGAGCAGTACTTC

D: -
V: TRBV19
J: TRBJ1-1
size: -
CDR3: CASSEGLGTEAFF
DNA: TGTGCCAGTAGTGAGGGGCTGGGCACTGAAGCTTTCTTT

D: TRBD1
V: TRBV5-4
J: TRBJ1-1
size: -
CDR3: CASSLRQGAGNTEAFF
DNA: TGTGCCAGCAGCTTACGACAGGGGGCAGGAAACACTGAAGCTTTCTTT

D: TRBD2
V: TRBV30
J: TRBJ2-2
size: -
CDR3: CAWRERGDTGELFF
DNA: TGTGCCTGGAGGGAGCGGGGAGATACCGGGGAGCTGTTTTTT

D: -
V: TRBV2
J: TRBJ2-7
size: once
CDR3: CASSDPIRSYEQYF
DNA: TGTGCCAGCAGTGACCCGATACGCTCCTACGAGCAGTACTTC

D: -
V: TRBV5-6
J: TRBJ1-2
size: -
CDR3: CASSLDGGGYTF
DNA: TGTGCCAGCAGCTTGGACGGGGGTGGCTACACCTTC

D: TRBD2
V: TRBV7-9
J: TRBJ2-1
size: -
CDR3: CASSLGLAGDPYNEQFF
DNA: TGTGCCAGCAGCTTGGGACTAGCGGGGGACCCCTACAATGAGCAGTTCTTC

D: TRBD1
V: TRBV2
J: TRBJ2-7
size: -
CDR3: CASNTGDAYEQYF
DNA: TGTGCCAGCAATACAGGGGACGCCTACGAGCAGTACTTC

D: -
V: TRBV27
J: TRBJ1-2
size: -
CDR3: CASSPLLRGDYGYTF
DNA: TGTGCCAGCAGTCCCCTCCTCAGGGGTGACTATGGCTACACCTTC

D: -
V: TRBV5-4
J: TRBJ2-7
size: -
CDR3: CASSSTSSYEQYF
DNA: TGTGCCAGCAGCTCGACTTCCTCCTACGAGCAGTACTTC

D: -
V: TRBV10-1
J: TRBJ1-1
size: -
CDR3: CASSETGRDTEAFF
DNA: TGCGCCAGCAGTGAGACAGGGCGGGACACTGAAGCTTTCTTT

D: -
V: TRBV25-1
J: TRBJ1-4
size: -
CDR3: CASTEETEGGVHEKLFF
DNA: TGTGCCAGCACCGAGGAGACAGAGGGGGGGGTCCATGAAAAACTGTTTTTT

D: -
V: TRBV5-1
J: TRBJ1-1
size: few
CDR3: CASSLTGQIRTEAFF
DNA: TGCGCCAGCAGCTTGACAGGGCAAATTCGGACTGAAGCTTTCTTT

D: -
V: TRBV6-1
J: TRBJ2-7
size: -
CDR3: CASSELAGSSYEQYF
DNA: TGTGCCAGCAGTGAATTGGCAGGGAGCTCCTACGAGCAGTACTTC

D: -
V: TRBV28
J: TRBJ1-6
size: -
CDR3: CASRGYSPLHF
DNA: TGTGCCAGCAGGGGGTATTCACCCCTCCACTTT

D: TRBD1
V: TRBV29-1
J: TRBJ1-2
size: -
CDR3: CSAPGQGENGYTF
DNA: TGCAGCGCTCCGGGACAGGGGGAGAATGGCTACACCTTC

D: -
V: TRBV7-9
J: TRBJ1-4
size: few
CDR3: CASSISWGNEKLFF
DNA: TGTGCCAGCAGCATATCTTGGGGTAATGAAAAACTGTTTTTT

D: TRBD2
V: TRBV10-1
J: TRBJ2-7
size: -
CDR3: CASSDTAGGGHEQYF
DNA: TGCGCCAGCAGTGATACAGCGGGAGGAGGCCACGAGCAGTACTTC

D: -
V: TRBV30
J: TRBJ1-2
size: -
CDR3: CAWMGSLPYGYTF
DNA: TGTGCCTGGATGGGCAGCCTTCCCTATGGCTACACCTTC

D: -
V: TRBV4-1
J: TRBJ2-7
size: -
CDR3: CASSQDPETGVSYEQYF
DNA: TGCGCCAGCAGCCAAGACCCCGAGACAGGAGTTTCCTACGAGCAGTACTTC

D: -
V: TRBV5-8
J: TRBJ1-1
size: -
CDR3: CASSLWSEGKEHTEAFF
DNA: TGTGCCAGCAGCTTGTGGTCCGAGGGGAAGGAGCACACTGAAGCTTTCTTT

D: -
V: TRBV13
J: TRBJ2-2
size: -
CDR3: CASSLGRQGTGELFF
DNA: TGTGCCAGCAGCTTAGGCCGTCAGGGGACCGGGGAGCTGTTTTTT

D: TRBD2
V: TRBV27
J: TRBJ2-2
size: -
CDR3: CASSYGGAAGELFF
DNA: TGTGCCAGCAGTTACGGGGGGGCGGCCGGGGAGCTGTTTTTT

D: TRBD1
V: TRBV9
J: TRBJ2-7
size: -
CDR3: CASSMGQGAYEQYF
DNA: TGTGCCAGCAGCATGGGACAGGGAGCGTACGAGCAGTACTTC

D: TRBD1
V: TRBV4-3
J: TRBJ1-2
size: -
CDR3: CASSQDGIGQGALSYGYTF
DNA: TGCGCCAGCAGCCAAGATGGAATCGGGCAGGGGGCTCTTAGCTATGGCTACACCTTC

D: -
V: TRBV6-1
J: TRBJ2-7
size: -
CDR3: CASSVGASYEQYF
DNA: TGTGCCAGCAGTGTGGGGGCGTCCTACGAGCAGTACTTC

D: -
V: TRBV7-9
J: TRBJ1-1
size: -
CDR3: CASSLAQGGNTEAFF
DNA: TGTGCCAGCAGCTTAGCGCAGGGCGGGAACACTGAAGCTTTCTTT

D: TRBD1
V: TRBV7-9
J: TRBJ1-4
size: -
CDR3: CASGRGTVNEKLFF
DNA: TGTGCCAGCGGCAGGGGGACCGTGAATGAAAAACTGTTTTTT

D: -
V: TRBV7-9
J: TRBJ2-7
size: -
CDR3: CASSLAADGYEQYF
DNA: TGTGCCAGCAGCTTAGCAGCGGACGGCTACGAGCAGTACTTC

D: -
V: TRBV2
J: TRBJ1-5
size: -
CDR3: CASSGGYNQPQHF
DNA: TGTGCCAGCAGTGGAGGGTACAATCAGCCCCAGCATTTT

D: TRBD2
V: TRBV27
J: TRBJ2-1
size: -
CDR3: CASGGSPQSSYNEQFF
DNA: TGTGCCAGCGGCGGGAGCCCTCAAAGCTCCTACAATGAGCAGTTCTTC

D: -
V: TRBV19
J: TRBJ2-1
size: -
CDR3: CASSFGYLSYEQFF
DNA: TGTGCCAGTAGTTTCGGCTACCTGAGCTATGAGCAGTTCTTC

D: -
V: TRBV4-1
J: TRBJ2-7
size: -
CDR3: CASSQETQGSSYEQYF
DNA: TGCGCCAGCAGCCAAGAAACACAGGGCAGCTCCTACGAGCAGTACTTC

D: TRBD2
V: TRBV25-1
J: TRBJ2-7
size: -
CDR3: CASSPGTSGSFLSYEQYF
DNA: TGTGCCAGCAGTCCCGGGACTAGCGGGAGTTTTTTATCCTACGAGCAGTACTTC

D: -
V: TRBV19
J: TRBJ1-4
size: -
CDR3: CASSMAGVGEKLFF
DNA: TGTGCCAGTAGTATGGCCGGGGTGGGCGAAAAACTGTTTTTT

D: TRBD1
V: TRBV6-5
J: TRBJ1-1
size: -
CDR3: CASSYDRGGTEAFF
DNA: TGTGCCAGCAGTTACGACAGGGGCGGCACTGAAGCTTTCTTT

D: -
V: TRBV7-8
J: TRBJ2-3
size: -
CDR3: CASSFGGANTQYF
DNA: TGTGCCAGCAGCTTTGGGGGGGCAAATACGCAGTATTTT